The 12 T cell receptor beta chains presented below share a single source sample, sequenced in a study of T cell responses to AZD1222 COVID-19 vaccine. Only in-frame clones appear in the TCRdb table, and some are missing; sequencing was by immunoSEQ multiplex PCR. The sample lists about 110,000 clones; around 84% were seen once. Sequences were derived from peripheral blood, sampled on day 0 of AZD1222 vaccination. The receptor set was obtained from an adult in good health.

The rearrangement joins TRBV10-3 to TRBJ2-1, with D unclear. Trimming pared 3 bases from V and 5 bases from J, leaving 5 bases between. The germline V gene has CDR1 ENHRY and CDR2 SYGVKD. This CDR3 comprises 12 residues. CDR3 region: CAISDHHNEQFF. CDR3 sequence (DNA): TGTGCCATCAGTGATCATCACAATGAGCAGTTCTTC.

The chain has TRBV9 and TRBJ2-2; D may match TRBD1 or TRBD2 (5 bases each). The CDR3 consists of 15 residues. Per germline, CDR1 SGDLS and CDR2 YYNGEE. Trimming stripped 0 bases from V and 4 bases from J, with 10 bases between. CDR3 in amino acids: CASSVDGTITGELFF. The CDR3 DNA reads TGTGCCAGCAGCGTAGACGGGACGATCACCGGGGAGCTGTTTTTT.

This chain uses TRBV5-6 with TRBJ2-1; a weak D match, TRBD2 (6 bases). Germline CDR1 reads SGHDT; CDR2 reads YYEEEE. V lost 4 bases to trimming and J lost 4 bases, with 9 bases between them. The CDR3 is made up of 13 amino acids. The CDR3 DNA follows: TGTGCCAGCAGCCCGGGAGCTTACAATGAGCAGTTCTTC. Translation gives CASSPGAYNEQFF.

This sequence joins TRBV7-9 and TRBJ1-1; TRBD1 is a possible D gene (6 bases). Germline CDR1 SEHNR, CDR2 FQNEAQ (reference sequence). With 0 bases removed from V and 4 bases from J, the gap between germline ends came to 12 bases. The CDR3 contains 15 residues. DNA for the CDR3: TGTGCCAGCAGCTTAGCTTTTGGGGGGCGCACTGAAGCTTTCTTT. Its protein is CASSLAFGGRTEAFF.

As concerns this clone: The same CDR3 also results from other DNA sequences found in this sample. CDR3 nucleotides: TGTGCCAGTAGTACAGGGGGCGGGGCAGATACGCAGTATTTT. Amino acids: CASSTGGGADTQYF. The chain employs TRBV19 and TRBJ2-3; 8 bases are a match to TRBD1. Germline loops: CDR1 LNHDA, CDR2 SQIVND (reference sequence). The CDR3 consists of 14 residues. V lost 4 bases, J lost 4 bases, and 4 bases stayed unmatched.

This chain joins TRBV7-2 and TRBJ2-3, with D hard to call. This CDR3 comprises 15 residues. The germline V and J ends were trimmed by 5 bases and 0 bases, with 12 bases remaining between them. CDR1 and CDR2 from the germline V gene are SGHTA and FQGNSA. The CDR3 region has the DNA TGTGCCAGCAGCCGCCAAGGACGGAGCACAGATACGCAGTATTTT. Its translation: CASSRQGRSTDTQYF.

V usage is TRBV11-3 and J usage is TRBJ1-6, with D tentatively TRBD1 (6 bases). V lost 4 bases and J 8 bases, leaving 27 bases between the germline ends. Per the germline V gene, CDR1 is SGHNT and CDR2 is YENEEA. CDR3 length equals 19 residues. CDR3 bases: TGTGCCAGCAGCTGGGAGAGGGACCCCGAGGGGAGGGGGGATTCACCCCTCCACTTT. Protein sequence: CASSWERDPEGRGDSPLHF.

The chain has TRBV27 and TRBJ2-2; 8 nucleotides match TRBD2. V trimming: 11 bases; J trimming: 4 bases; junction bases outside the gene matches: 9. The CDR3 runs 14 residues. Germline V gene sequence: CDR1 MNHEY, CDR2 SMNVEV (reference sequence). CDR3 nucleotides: TGTGCCGGGAGGCCAGCGGGGGCCACCGGGGAGCTGTTTTTT. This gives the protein CAGRPAGATGELFF.

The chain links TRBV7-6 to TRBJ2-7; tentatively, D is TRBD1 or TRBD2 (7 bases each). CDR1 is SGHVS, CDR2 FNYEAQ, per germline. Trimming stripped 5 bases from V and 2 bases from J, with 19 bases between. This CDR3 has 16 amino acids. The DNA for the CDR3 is TGTGCCAGCAGCCCGATGGGGAGGGGGCAGGCCTACGAGCAGTACTTC. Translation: CASSPMGRGQAYEQYF.

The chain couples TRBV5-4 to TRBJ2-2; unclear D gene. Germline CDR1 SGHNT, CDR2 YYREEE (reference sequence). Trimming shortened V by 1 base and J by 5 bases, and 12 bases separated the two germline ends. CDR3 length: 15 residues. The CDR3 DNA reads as TGTGCCAGCAGCTTGTCTGGCAGGTTGACCGGGGAGCTGTTTTTT. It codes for CASSLSGRLTGELFF.

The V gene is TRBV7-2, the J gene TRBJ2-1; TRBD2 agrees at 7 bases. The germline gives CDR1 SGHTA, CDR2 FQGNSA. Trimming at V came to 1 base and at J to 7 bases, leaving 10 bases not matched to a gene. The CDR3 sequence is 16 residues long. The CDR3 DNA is TGTGCCAGCAGCTTAGTCGGGACTACCCCGGCGAATGAGCAGTTCTTC. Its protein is CASSLVGTTPANEQFF.

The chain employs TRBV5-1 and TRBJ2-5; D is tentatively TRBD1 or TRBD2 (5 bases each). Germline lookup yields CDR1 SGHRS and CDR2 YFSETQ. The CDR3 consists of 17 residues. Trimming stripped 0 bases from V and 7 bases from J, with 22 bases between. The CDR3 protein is CASSLGSRSSGGGTQYF. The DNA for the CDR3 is TGCGCCAGCAGCTTGGGAAGTAGGAGTTCAGGTGGGGGGACCCAGTACTTC.